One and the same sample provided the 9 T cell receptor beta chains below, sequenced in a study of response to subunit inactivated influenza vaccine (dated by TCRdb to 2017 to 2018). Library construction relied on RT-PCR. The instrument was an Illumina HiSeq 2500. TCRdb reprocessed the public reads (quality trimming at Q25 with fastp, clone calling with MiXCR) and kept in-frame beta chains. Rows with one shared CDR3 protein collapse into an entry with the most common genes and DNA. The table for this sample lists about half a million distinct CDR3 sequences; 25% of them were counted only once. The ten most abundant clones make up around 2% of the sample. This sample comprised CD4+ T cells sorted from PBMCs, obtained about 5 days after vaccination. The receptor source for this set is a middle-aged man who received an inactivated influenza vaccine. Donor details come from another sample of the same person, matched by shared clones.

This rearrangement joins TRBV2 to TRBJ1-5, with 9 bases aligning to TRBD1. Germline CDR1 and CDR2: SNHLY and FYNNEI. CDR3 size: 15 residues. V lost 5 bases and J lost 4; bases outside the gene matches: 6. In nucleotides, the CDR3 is TGTGCCAGCAGTTTTTTGACAGGGGGAAATCAGCCCCAGCATTTT. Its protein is CASSFLTGGNQPQHF.

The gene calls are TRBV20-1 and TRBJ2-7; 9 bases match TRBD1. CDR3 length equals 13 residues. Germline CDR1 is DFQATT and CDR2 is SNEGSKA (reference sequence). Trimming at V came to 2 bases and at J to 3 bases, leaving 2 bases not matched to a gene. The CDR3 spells CSARSTGGYEQYF. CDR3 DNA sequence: TGCAGTGCTAGATCGACAGGGGGCTACGAGCAGTACTTC.

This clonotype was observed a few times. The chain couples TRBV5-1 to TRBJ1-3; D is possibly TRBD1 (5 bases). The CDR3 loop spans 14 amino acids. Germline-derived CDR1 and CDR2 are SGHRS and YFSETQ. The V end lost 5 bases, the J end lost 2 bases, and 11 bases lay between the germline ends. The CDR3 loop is CASSQGDPGNTIYF. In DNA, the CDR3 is TGCGCCAGCAGTCAAGGGGACCCTGGAAACACCATATATTTT.

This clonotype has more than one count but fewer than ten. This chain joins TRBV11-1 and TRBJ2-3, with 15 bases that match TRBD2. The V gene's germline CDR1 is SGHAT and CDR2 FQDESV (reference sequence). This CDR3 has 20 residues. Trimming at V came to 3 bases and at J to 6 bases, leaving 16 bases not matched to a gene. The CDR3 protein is CASSLGLGRTSGRAWDTQYF. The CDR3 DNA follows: TGTGCCAGCAGCTTGGGACTAGGCCGGACTAGCGGGAGGGCCTGGGATACGCAGTATTTT.

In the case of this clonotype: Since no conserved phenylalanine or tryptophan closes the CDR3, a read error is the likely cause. The CDR3 protein is CASSQGLAGVYEQYL. CDR3 nucleotides: TGCGCCAGCAGCCAAGGACTAGCGGGGGTTTACGAGCAGTACCTC. The V call is TRBV4-3, the J call TRBJ2-7; TRBD2 matches at 12 bases. Per the germline V gene, CDR1 is LGHNA and CDR2 is YSLEER. The length of the CDR3 is 15 residues. The V segment lost 1 base and the J segment 4 bases; nucleotides outside the gene matches: 2.

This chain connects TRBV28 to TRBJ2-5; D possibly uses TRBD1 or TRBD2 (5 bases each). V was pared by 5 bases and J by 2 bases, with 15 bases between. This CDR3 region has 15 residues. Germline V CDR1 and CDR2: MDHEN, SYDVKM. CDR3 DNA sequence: TGTGCCAGCAGTATCGTCGGGGCAGAACAAGAGACCCAGTACTTC. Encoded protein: CASSIVGAEQETQYF. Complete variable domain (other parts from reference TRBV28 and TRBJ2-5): DVKVTQSSRYLVKRTGEKVFLECVQDMDHENMFWYRQDPGLGLRLIYFSYDVKMKEKGDIPEGYSVSREKKERFSLILESASTNQTSMYLCASSIVGAEQETQYFGPGTRLLVL.

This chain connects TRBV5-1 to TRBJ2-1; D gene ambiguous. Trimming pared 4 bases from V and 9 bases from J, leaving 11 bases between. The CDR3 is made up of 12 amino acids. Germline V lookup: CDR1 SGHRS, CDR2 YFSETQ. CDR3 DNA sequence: TGCGCCAGCAGCGAGACCCCAAGTGAGCAGTTCTTC. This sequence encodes CASSETPSEQFF.

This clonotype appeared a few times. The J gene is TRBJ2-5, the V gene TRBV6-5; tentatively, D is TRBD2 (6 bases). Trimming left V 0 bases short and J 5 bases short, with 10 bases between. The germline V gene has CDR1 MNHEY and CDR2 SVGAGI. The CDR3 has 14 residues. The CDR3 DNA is TGTGCCAGCAGTTACTCGGAGGGCAGGGAGACCCAGTACTTC. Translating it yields CASSYSEGRETQYF.

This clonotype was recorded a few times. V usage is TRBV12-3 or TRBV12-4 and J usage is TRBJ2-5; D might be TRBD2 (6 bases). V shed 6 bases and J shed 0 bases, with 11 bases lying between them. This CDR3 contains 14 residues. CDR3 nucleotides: TGTGCCAGCAGGTATCTAGCGCACCAAGAGACCCAGTACTTC. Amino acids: CASRYLAHQETQYF.